What follows are 29 T cell receptor beta chains derived from one specimen sequenced in a study of T-cell memory formation after mild COVID-19. TCRdb re-called the 5' RACE reads with MiXCR, one entry per CDR3 protein. The sample carries about 210,000 distinct CDR3 sequences, roughly a tenth recorded once. The sequenced sample was PBMCs or a T cell subset sorted from them (not recorded which). These receptors all come from a man aged 18 to 30 who had mild COVID-19 (a few samples of this study predate the infection). Cell type and time point are not known.

The rearrangement uses TRBV7-9 and TRBJ2-1; no clear D gene. The germline gives CDR1 SEHNR, CDR2 FQNEAQ (reference sequence). The CDR3 sequence is 12 residues long. Deletions cut 6 bases from V and 10 bases from J, with 13 bases between. The CDR3: CASSLNFIEQFF. The CDR3 region has the DNA TGTGCCAGCAGTCTAAACTTCATCGAGCAGTTCTTC.

There are many counts of this clonotype. The rearrangement uses TRBV5-1 and TRBJ1-1; D is unclear. V was trimmed by 5 bases and J by 1 base, leaving 9 bases between them. Germline V CDR1 and CDR2: SGHRS, YFSETQ. This CDR3 contains 13 residues. CDR3 residues: CASRPLGNTEAFF. The CDR3 DNA sequence: TGCGCCAGCAGACCCCTGGGGAACACTGAAGCTTTCTTT.

This clonotype was picked up many times. V usage is TRBV20-1 and J usage is TRBJ2-4; a possible D gene is TRBD1 (6 bases). Germline V gene sequence: CDR1 DFQATT, CDR2 SNEGSKA (reference sequence). The V and J ends lost 1 base and 9 bases respectively, with 7 bases between them. CDR3 length: 11 amino acids. Written as DNA, the CDR3 is TGCAGTGCTAGAGTAGGGGGCATTCAGTACTTC. The encoded protein is CSARVGGIQYF.

The chain uses TRBV7-9 and TRBJ1-6; D is possibly TRBD1 (5 bases). CDR3 size: 15 residues. Germline V gene lookup returns CDR1 SEHNR and CDR2 FQNEAQ (reference sequence). With 2 bases removed from V and 5 bases from J, the gap between germline ends came to 10 bases. CDR3 nucleotide sequence: TGTGCCAGCAGCTTAACCGGGGCGGATAATTCACCCCTCCACTTT. Its translation: CASSLTGADNSPLHF.

The sample holds many counts of this clonotype. CDR3 protein: CATSGQGTDTQYF. CDR3 DNA sequence: TGTGCCACCAGTGGCCAGGGAACAGATACGCAGTATTTT. This chain connects TRBV24-1 to TRBJ2-3; perhaps TRBD1 as D (5 bases). V dropped 5 bases and J dropped 3 bases, with 8 bases sitting between them. The germline CDR1 and CDR2 sequences are KGHDR and SFDVKD. The CDR3 length is 13 residues.

There are a few counts of this clonotype. The chain uses TRBV6-2 or TRBV6-3 and TRBJ2-1, with D possibly TRBD2 on 6 matching bases. Germline V lookup: CDR1 MNHEY, CDR2 SVGEGT. The CDR3 runs 15 residues. Trimming left V 6 bases short and J 10 bases short, with 22 bases between. CDR3 sequence reads: CASRTLGREVGEQFF. CDR3 DNA sequence: TGTGCCAGCAGAACGCTTGGCAGGGAGGTAGGGGAGCAGTTCTTC.

In this sample, this clonotype turned up a few times. This chain connects TRBV19 to TRBJ1-5; D call uncertain. The CDR3 loop spans 13 amino acids. V lost 8 bases and J 4 bases, leaving 12 bases between the germline ends. Germline values: CDR1 LNHDA, CDR2 SQIVND (reference sequence). CDR3 bases: TGTGCCAGTTCCCGGCAGCATAATCAGCCCCAGCATTTT. Translation gives CASSRQHNQPQHF.

This clonotype came up many times. V usage is TRBV20-1 and J usage is TRBJ2-5, with TRBD1 identical over 9 bases. Unmatched junction bases numbered 14, after V lost 5 bases and J lost 7 bases. CDR1 is DFQATT and CDR2 is SNEGSKA in the germline V gene (reference sequence). The CDR3 totals 15 residues. Here the CDR3 reads CSAVTGGPPEWTQYF. CDR3 sequence (DNA): TGCAGTGCTGTGACAGGGGGGCCCCCGGAATGGACCCAGTACTTC.

In nucleotides, the CDR3 is TGTGCCAGCAGCTTATTGTCTGGGACAGGGGGCCTTGGCTACACCTTC. It is translated as CASSLLSGTGGLGYTF. The rearrangement links TRBV7-8 to TRBJ1-2, with 12 bases identical to TRBD1. V was pared by 2 bases and J by 7 bases, with 8 bases of the junction left unmatched. The CDR3 has 16 amino acids. Germline CDR1 reads SGHVS; CDR2 reads FQNEAQ.

In this sample, this clonotype turned up many times. This chain uses TRBV5-1 with TRBJ2-1, with D perhaps assigned TRBD1 or TRBD2 (5 bases each). The CDR3 runs 15 residues. The germline V gene has CDR1 SGHRS and CDR2 YFSETQ. V dropped 5 bases and J dropped 1 base, with 13 bases sitting between them. The CDR3 here is CASRPGTASYNEQFF. CDR3 nucleotide sequence: TGCGCCAGCAGACCCGGGACCGCGTCCTACAATGAGCAGTTCTTC.

This clonotype has a handful of counts. The chain joins TRBV3-1 to TRBJ2-5; TRBD1 matches at 9 bases. CDR1 and CDR2 (germline): LGHDT, YNNKEL (reference sequence). V gave up 2 bases and J gave up 4 bases; unmatched junction bases: 5. This CDR3 region has 15 residues. The CDR3 region is CASSQPGQGAETQYF. The DNA for the CDR3 is TGTGCCAGCAGCCAACCGGGACAGGGTGCAGAGACCCAGTACTTC.

The sample holds a few counts of this clonotype. This chain joins TRBV7-9 and TRBJ1-3; D is undetermined. V lost 4 bases to trimming and J lost 3 bases, with 13 bases between them. Looked up from germline, CDR1 is SEHNR and CDR2 is FQNEAQ (reference sequence). There are 15 residues in the CDR3. The CDR3 loop reads CASSSVGRGGNTIYF. In DNA form, the CDR3 reads TGTGCCAGCAGCTCTGTAGGACGGGGTGGAAACACCATATATTTT.

This clonotype was detected a few times. The CDR3 sequence: CASSSTGTQDTQYF. The CDR3 nucleotides read TGTGCCAGCAGCTCGACAGGGACCCAAGATACGCAGTATTTT. The gene calls are TRBV7-3 and TRBJ2-3, with TRBD1 matching 7 bases. Looked up from germline, CDR1 is SGHTA and CDR2 is FQGTGA. The ends lost 4 bases at V and 5 bases at J; junction bases unmatched: 6. The CDR3 runs 14 residues.

This chain links TRBV7-2 with TRBJ2-2, with D unclear. V lost 4 bases and J 5 bases, leaving 8 bases between the germline ends. CDR3 size: 13 residues. CDR1 SGHTA and CDR2 FQGNSA come from the germline V gene. The CDR3 DNA sequence: TGTGCCAGCAGCTCGATATCTACCGGGGAGCTGTTTTTT. This gives the protein CASSSISTGELFF.

The chain couples TRBV11-2 to TRBJ1-2, with TRBD1 matching over 8 bases. V dropped 5 bases and J dropped 2; count of bases not matched to a gene: 7. The length of the CDR3 is 15 residues. From germline, CDR1 is SGHAT and CDR2 FQNNGV. The CDR3 DNA is TGTGCCAGCAGCCCCAGGACAGGGAAGAACTATGGCTACACCTTC. As protein: CASSPRTGKNYGYTF.

Many counts were recorded for this clonotype. This chain links TRBV5-1 with TRBJ2-1, with TRBD2 matching over 8 bases. CDR3 length: 13 amino acids. Germline lookup yields CDR1 SGHRS and CDR2 YFSETQ. J lost 6 bases, V lost 2 bases, and 1 base had no gene match. The CDR3: CASSFGTSNEQFF. In DNA form, the CDR3 reads TGCGCCAGCAGCTTCGGGACTAGCAATGAGCAGTTCTTC.

In its sample, this clonotype was seen many times. V and J are TRBV2 and TRBJ1-1; the D is unclear. There are 13 residues in the CDR3. Germline loops: CDR1 SNHLY, CDR2 FYNNEI. V lost 6 bases and J 1 base, leaving 9 bases between the germline ends. The CDR3 region has the DNA TGTGCCAGCAGAGGCAATCGGAACACTGAAGCTTTCTTT. This translates into CASRGNRNTEAFF.

This clonotype was counted many times. This chain links TRBV12-3 or TRBV12-4 with TRBJ2-5, with unresolved D. V lost 1 base to trimming and J lost 12 bases, with 9 bases between them. This CDR3 is 11 amino acids long. CDR3 protein: CASSLGSAKYF. The CDR3 region has the DNA TGTGCCAGCAGTTTAGGGTCGGCGAAGTACTTC.

The sample holds a few counts of this clonotype. The rearrangement links TRBV5-1 to TRBJ1-3, with D uncertain. Trimming removed 2 bases from V and 2 bases from J, with 11 bases in between. This CDR3 is 15 amino acids long. The germline V gene has CDR1 SGHRS and CDR2 YFSETQ. The CDR3 region has the DNA TGCGCCAGCAGCTTCGGCGGTCAGACTGGAAACACCATATATTTT. This encodes CASSFGGQTGNTIYF.

V and J are TRBV25-1 and TRBJ2-7; D gene unclear. Between the trimmed V and J ends, which lost 6 bases and 1 base, there was a span of 7 bases. The germline V gene encodes CDR1 MGHDK and CDR2 SYGVNS. The CDR3 runs 12 residues. CDR3 sequence reads: CASRAESYEQYF. CDR3 bases: TGTGCCAGCAGAGCAGAGTCCTACGAGCAGTACTTC.

A few counts support this clonotype. This chain links TRBV5-1 with TRBJ2-3; D remains unclear. Germline assignment: CDR1 SGHRS and CDR2 YFSETQ. V lost 3 bases to trimming and J lost 0 bases, with 11 bases between them. The CDR3 consists of 15 residues. DNA of the CDR3: TGCGCCAGCAGCTGGGCAGAGGCGAGCACAGATACGCAGTATTTT. This translates into CASSWAEASTDTQYF.

This clonotype has a handful of counts. This rearrangement joins TRBV20-1 to TRBJ2-5; D is perhaps TRBD1 or TRBD2 (6 bases each). The V end was cut by 8 bases, the J end by 0 bases, with 13 bases between. CDR1 DFQATT and CDR2 SNEGSKA come from the germline V gene (reference sequence). The CDR3 has 13 amino acids. The CDR3 reads CSPKGEDQETQYF. The CDR3 region has the DNA TGCAGTCCCAAGGGGGAGGACCAAGAGACCCAGTACTTC.

The rearrangement links TRBV19 to TRBJ1-5; 9 bases agree with TRBD1. The J segment lost 5 bases and the V segment lost 8 bases, leaving 10 bases of the junction unmatched. Per the germline V gene, CDR1 is LNHDA and CDR2 is SQIVND (reference sequence). The CDR3 has 15 residues. The CDR3 loop reads CASRDRDSFHQPQHF. The CDR3 nucleotides are TGTGCCAGTCGGGACAGGGATTCCTTTCATCAGCCCCAGCATTTT.

This clonotype was counted only a few times. This chain uses TRBV5-1 with TRBJ2-7, with TRBD2 identical over 7 bases. The germline V gene has CDR1 SGHRS and CDR2 YFSETQ. The CDR3 is 14 residues long. V trimming: 3 bases; J trimming: 4 bases; junction bases outside the gene matches: 7. CDR3 loop: CASSSRTSGYEQYF. CDR3 nucleotide sequence: TGCGCCAGCAGCTCAAGGACTAGTGGGTACGAGCAGTACTTC.

The chain employs TRBV7-9 and TRBJ1-1; D is possibly TRBD1 (5 bases). CDR1 is SEHNR and CDR2 is FQNEAQ in the germline V gene (reference sequence). CDR3 length: 14 amino acids. V was trimmed by 3 bases and J by 4 bases, leaving 12 bases between them. CDR3 nucleotides: TGTGCCAGCAGCTTTGGGGGAGTTGGCACTGAAGCTTTCTTT. Its protein product is CASSFGGVGTEAFF.

This clonotype showed up just a few times. The chain couples TRBV20-1 to TRBJ2-5; the D gene is possibly TRBD1 (6 bases). Trimming shortened V by 0 bases and J by 5 bases, and 13 bases separated the two germline ends. This CDR3 has 14 amino acids. Germline V lookup: CDR1 DFQATT, CDR2 SNEGSKA (reference sequence). The CDR3 sequence: CSARDPLRGETQYF. Written as DNA, the CDR3 is TGCAGTGCTAGAGATCCCCTTAGGGGGGAGACCCAGTACTTC.

This chain connects TRBV24-1 to TRBJ2-3; TRBD1 is a possible D gene (5 bases). V was pared by 1 base and J by 1 base, with 11 bases between. Germline V gives CDR1 KGHDR, CDR2 SFDVKD. The CDR3 loop spans 16 amino acids. The CDR3 loop is CATSDLSTGGTDTQYF. CDR3 DNA sequence: TGTGCCACCAGTGATTTATCAACAGGAGGCACAGATACGCAGTATTTT.

In its sample, this clonotype was seen a few times. The chain links TRBV3-1 to TRBJ1-1, with unresolved D. Per the germline V gene, CDR1 is LGHDT and CDR2 is YNNKEL (reference sequence). The CDR3 consists of 14 residues. Trimming left V 3 bases short and J 1 base short, with 9 bases between. The CDR3 sequence is CASSQDVWNTEAFF. The CDR3 DNA reads as TGTGCCAGCAGCCAGGATGTCTGGAACACTGAAGCTTTCTTT.

Only a few counts were recorded for this clonotype. The CDR3 nucleotides read TGTGCCATCAGTGAGTCGCTTCGGGACATAATAAACTATGGCTACACCTTC. It specifies CAISESLRDIINYGYTF. The chain combines TRBV10-3 with TRBJ1-2; D might be TRBD1 (6 bases). Trimming shortened V by 0 bases and J by 2 bases, and 16 bases separated the two germline ends. Germline V gives CDR1 ENHRY, CDR2 SYGVKD. The CDR3 length is 17 residues.